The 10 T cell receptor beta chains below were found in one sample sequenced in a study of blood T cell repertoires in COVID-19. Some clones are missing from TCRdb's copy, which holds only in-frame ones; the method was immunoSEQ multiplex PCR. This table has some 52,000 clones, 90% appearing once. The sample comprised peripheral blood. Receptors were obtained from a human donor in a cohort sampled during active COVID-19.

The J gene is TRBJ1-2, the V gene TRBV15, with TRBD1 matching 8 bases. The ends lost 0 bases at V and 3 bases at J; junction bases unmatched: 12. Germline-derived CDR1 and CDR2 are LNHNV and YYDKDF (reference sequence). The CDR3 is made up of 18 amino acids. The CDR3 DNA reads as TGTGCCACCAGCAGAGACGCTGATACCTTGACAGGGGACTATGGCTACACCTTC. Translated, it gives CATSRDADTLTGDYGYTF.

This CDR3 reads CASSVGRGGQPQHF. The CDR3 DNA reads TGTGCCAGCAGTGTCGGGAGGGGAGGACAGCCCCAGCATTTT. J is TRBJ1-5 and V is TRBV2; D possibly corresponds to TRBD1 (5 bases). From germline, CDR1 is SNHLY and CDR2 FYNNEI. The CDR3 has 14 residues. The V gene lost 4 bases and the J gene lost 7 bases, with 14 bases spanning the gap. Full variable domain (rest looked up from reference TRBV2 and TRBJ1-5): EPEVTQTPSHQVTQMGQEVILRCVPISNHLYFYWYRQILGQKVEFLVSFYNNEISEKSEIFDDQFSVERPDGSNFTLKIRSTKLEDSAMYFCASSVGRGGQPQHFGDGTRLSIL.

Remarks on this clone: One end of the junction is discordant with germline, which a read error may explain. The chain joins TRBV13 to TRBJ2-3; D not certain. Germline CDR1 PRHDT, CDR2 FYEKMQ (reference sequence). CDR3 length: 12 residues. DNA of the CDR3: TGTGCCAGCAGTTTAGGGCGGAATACGCAGTATTTT. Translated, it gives CASSLGRNTQYF.

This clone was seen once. CDR3 loop: CASSASGLAGTVGFF. In DNA, the CDR3 is TGTGCCAGCAGTGCCTCGGGGCTAGCGGGGACGGTGGGGTTCTTC. This sequence joins TRBV2 and TRBJ2-1; the match to TRBD2 covers 9 bases. Germline V gene data show CDR1 as SNHLY and CDR2 as FYNNEI. The ends lost 4 bases at V and 15 bases at J; junction bases unmatched: 16. The length of the CDR3 is 15 residues.

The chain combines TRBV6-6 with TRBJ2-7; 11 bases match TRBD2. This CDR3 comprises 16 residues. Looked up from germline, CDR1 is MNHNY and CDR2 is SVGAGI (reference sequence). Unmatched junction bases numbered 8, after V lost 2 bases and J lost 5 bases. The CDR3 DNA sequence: TGTGCCAGCAGTTACCCGCTAGCGGGAGGCAAGAACGAGCAGTACTTC. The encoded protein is CASSYPLAGGKNEQYF.

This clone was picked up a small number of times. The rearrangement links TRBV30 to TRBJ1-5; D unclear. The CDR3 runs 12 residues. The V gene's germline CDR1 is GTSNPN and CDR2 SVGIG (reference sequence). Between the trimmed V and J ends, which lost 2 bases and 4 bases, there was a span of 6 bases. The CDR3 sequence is CAWSPGNQPQHF. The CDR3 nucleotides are TGTGCCTGGAGTCCGGGAAATCAGCCCCAGCATTTT. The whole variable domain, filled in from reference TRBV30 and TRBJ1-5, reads SQTIHQWPATLVQPVGSPLSLECTVEGTSNPNLYWYRQAAGRGLQLLFYSVGIGQISSEVPQNLSASRPQDRQFILSSKKLLLSDSGFYLCAWSPGNQPQHFGDGTRLSIL.

CDR3: CASRGLAHNEQFF. The CDR3 DNA sequence: TGTGCCAGCAGGGGACTAGCGCACAATGAGCAGTTCTTC. The chain has TRBV12-3 or TRBV12-4 and TRBJ2-1; 10 positions agree with TRBD2. V dropped 6 bases and J dropped 5; count of bases not matched to a gene: 1. This CDR3 has 13 amino acids.

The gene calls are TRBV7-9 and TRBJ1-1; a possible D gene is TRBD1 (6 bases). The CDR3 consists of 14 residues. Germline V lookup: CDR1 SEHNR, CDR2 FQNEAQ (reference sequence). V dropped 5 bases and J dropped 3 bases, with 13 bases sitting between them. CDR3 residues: CASSGGSMYTEAFF. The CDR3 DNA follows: TGTGCCAGCAGCGGGGGCAGTATGTACACTGAAGCTTTCTTT.

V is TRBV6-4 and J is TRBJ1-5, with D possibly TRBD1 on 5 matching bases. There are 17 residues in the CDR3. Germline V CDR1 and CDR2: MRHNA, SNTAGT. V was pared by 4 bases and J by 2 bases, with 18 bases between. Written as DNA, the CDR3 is TGTGCCAGCAGTGCCTGCGGGACGCCGGGGGGCAATCAGCCCCAGCATTTT. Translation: CASSACGTPGGNQPQHF.

CDR3 in amino acids: CASSLDLLYEQYF. CDR3 coding DNA: TGCGCCAGCAGCTTGGATCTTCTTTACGAGCAGTACTTC. The J gene is TRBJ2-7, the V gene TRBV5-1; D unresolved. Germline CDR1 SGHRS, CDR2 YFSETQ. V was trimmed by 0 bases and J by 4 bases, leaving 8 bases between them. CDR3 length: 13 amino acids.